This entry lists 19 T cell receptor beta chains sequenced from one sample in a study of molecular identifiers for immune sequencing clone quantification. TCRdb called the PCR reads again in MiXCR, with one record for every CDR3 protein. This table holds a few hundred thousand distinct CDR3 sequences, about 22% found once. Sequenced sample: naive CD8+ T cells from blood, with Jurkat cell RNA spiked in. Subset of the sample: FACS-sorted CD8+CD4-CCR7+CD45RA+ naive T cells. These receptors were obtained from a human donor in good health. Some libraries in this study had Jurkat cell RNA spiked in.

This clonotype was recorded at least ten times. The chain employs TRBV28 and TRBJ1-1; possible D gene TRBD1, 6 bases. The CDR3 loop spans 14 amino acids. The germline V gene encodes CDR1 MDHEN and CDR2 SYDVKM. V gave up 0 bases and J gave up 4 bases, with 9 bases separating them. The CDR3 region is CASSLWGAGTEAFF. In DNA form, the CDR3 reads TGTGCCAGCAGTTTATGGGGGGCGGGCACTGAAGCTTTCTTT.

This clonotype was found many times. In nucleotides, the CDR3 is TGTGCCAGCAGCCGCCAGGGCGCCGAGGGGGAAAAACTGTTTTTT. Translation: CASSRQGAEGEKLFF. The chain uses TRBV9 and TRBJ1-4; tentatively, D is TRBD1 (5 bases). Germline V CDR1 and CDR2: SGDLS, YYNGEE. The CDR3 consists of 15 residues. The ends were cut back, 4 bases at V and 8 bases at J, with 18 bases in the middle.

This chain joins TRBV20-1 and TRBJ2-7; 7 bases map to TRBD1. V lost 4 bases to trimming and J lost 1 base; unmatched junction nucleotides: 7. The CDR3 runs to 14 residues. Germline CDR1 reads DFQATT; CDR2 reads SNEGSKA (reference sequence). The CDR3 protein is CSATDRAGSYEQYF. In DNA form, the CDR3 reads TGCAGTGCTACTGACAGGGCAGGGTCCTACGAGCAGTACTTC.

This clonotype was counted at least ten times. The gene calls are TRBV11-2 and TRBJ2-5, with 9 bases that match TRBD1. This CDR3 contains 17 residues. Per germline, CDR1 SGHAT and CDR2 FQNNGV. With 0 bases clipped from V and 2 bases from J, the junction kept 7 bases outside the gene matches. The CDR3 DNA sequence: TGTGCCAGCAGCTTAGATTGGACAGGGGATCGGCAAGAGACCCAGTACTTC. It is translated as CASSLDWTGDRQETQYF.

The V gene is TRBV9, the J gene TRBJ1-4; 7 nucleotides align to TRBD1. Germline values: CDR1 SGDLS, CDR2 YYNGEE. The ends lost 4 bases at V and 0 bases at J; junction bases unmatched: 3. CDR3 length: 15 residues. The CDR3 spells CASSPGGATNEKLFF. CDR3 bases: TGTGCCAGCAGCCCAGGGGGGGCAACTAATGAAAAACTGTTTTTT.

J is TRBJ1-5 and V is TRBV27; D unclear. The CDR3 has 17 residues. CDR1 MNHEY and CDR2 SMNVEV come from the germline V gene (reference sequence). Trimming removed 5 bases at V and 4 bases at J, with 21 bases between. The CDR3 spells CASSLNSAGPQNQPQHF. The CDR3 coding sequence is TGTGCCAGCAGTCTTAACTCGGCCGGGCCTCAAAATCAGCCCCAGCATTTT.

V gene TRBV5-3 combines with J gene TRBJ1-2, with D tentatively TRBD1 (6 bases). TRBV5-3 counts as an open reading frame of uncertain function. The CDR3 totals 12 residues. With 8 bases removed from V and 5 bases from J, the gap between germline ends came to 13 bases. CDR3 sequence reads: CASSSGQYGYTF. The CDR3, as DNA: TGTGCCAGCAGTTCAGGACAGTATGGCTACACCTTC.

Regarding this clonotype: One base away lies a much larger clone, so this may be a sequencing read error. The chain has TRBV14 and TRBJ1-5; D is perhaps TRBD1 (6 bases). The germline V and J ends were trimmed by 4 bases and 4 bases, with 17 bases remaining between them. CDR3 size: 16 residues. Per germline, CDR1 SGHDN and CDR2 FVKESK. The CDR3 nucleotides are TGTGCCAGCAGCCGAGTTTCTGGACAGACAAATCAGCCCCAGCATTTT. It encodes CASSRVSGQTNQPQHF.

The chain joins TRBV7-9 to TRBJ2-7, with D unresolved. V was shortened by 5 bases and J by 3 bases, with 14 bases between the two germline ends. Germline CDR1 SEHNR, CDR2 FQNEAQ (reference sequence). The CDR3 length is 14 residues. The CDR3 sequence is CASSPPDKHYEQYF. CDR3 sequence (DNA): TGTGCCAGCAGCCCACCAGACAAACACTACGAGCAGTACTTC.

This clonotype was counted a single time. Since a much larger clone is just one base distant, this may be a read error. The V and J genes are TRBV7-2 and TRBJ2-7, with TRBD2 as a possible D gene (5 bases). The ends were cut back, 5 bases at V and 7 bases at J, with 18 bases in the middle. CDR3 length: 14 residues. In germline, CDR1 is SGHTA, CDR2 FQGNSA. In nucleotides, the CDR3 is TGTGCCAGCAGCCAGGCCTCGACTACGGGAGAGCAGTACGTC. Translating it yields CASSQASTTGEQYV.

The V call is TRBV6-1, the J call TRBJ1-5; no definite D call. Germline CDR1 reads MNHNS; CDR2 reads SASEGT. The ends were cut back, 2 bases at V and 6 bases at J, with 11 bases in the middle. The CDR3 is 14 amino acids. The CDR3 region is CASSEWEGGQPQHF. CDR3 DNA sequence: TGTGCCAGCAGTGAATGGGAGGGAGGTCAGCCCCAGCATTTT.

This clonotype was observed a few times. The chain has TRBV6-5 and TRBJ1-2, with D possibly being TRBD1 (5 bases). Germline V CDR1 and CDR2: MNHEY, SVGAGI. Trimming removed 1 base at V and 7 bases at J, with 16 bases between. This CDR3 has 15 amino acids. Here the CDR3 DNA reads TGTGCCAGCAGTTACTGGGGGGAAGGTGGCTCTGGCTACACCTTC. It specifies CASSYWGEGGSGYTF.

This clonotype has ten or more counts. The chain employs TRBV6-2 or TRBV6-3 and TRBJ2-3; 7 bases are shared with TRBD1. Germline V gene sequence: CDR1 MNHEY, CDR2 SVGEGT. The V segment lost 2 bases and the J segment 3 bases; nucleotides outside the gene matches: 14. The CDR3 is 18 residues long. The DNA of the CDR3 is TGTGCCAGCAGTTACCAACCCGAGACAGGGTTCACGACAGATACGCAGTATTTT. As protein: CASSYQPETGFTTDTQYF.

This clonotype was seen repeatedly, ten times or more. The J gene is TRBJ2-1, the V gene TRBV4-1; TRBD1 is a possible D gene (6 bases). CDR1 MGHRA and CDR2 YSYEKL come from the germline V gene. Deletions cut 3 bases from V and 10 bases from J, with 7 bases between. CDR3 size: 11 residues. The CDR3 loop reads CASSQGTEQFF. The DNA for the CDR3 is TGCGCCAGCAGCCAGGGGACAGAGCAGTTCTTC.

V gene TRBV7-9 combines with J gene TRBJ2-1; weak D call: TRBD1 (6 bases). Looked up from germline, CDR1 is SEHNR and CDR2 is FQNEAQ (reference sequence). This CDR3 comprises 17 residues. V was cut by 1 base and J by 7 bases, with 20 bases left in between. The CDR3 DNA reads as TGTGCCAGCAGCTTAGTTCCCGGGACAACGAAAGGGAATGAGCAGTTCTTC. Translation: CASSLVPGTTKGNEQFF.

The rearrangement joins TRBV27 to TRBJ2-3; D perhaps matches TRBD1 (6 bases). The ends were cut back, 5 bases at V and 10 bases at J, with 19 bases in the middle. The CDR3 is 14 residues long. Looked up from germline, CDR1 is MNHEY and CDR2 is SMNVEV (reference sequence). The CDR3 spells CASSPRTVGVPQYF. DNA for the CDR3: TGTGCCAGCAGTCCACGGACAGTAGGCGTTCCGCAGTATTTT.

With respect to this clonotype: A read error may explain this, as a much larger clone is one base away. The chain's CDR3 is CASSNWENTEAFF. The CDR3 nucleotides read TGTGCCAGCAGTAACTGGGAGAACACTGAAGCTTTCTTT. The chain carries TRBV6-5 and TRBJ1-1, with no clear D. The V gene's germline CDR1 is MNHEY and CDR2 SVGAGI. This CDR3 region has 13 residues. Deletions cut 5 bases from V and 1 base from J, with 8 bases between.

In this sample, this clonotype turned up a few times. The V and J genes are TRBV20-1 and TRBJ2-7; tentatively, D is TRBD2 (6 bases). The CDR3 loop spans 14 amino acids. V was pared by 0 bases and J by 4 bases, with 13 bases between. In germline, CDR1 is DFQATT, CDR2 SNEGSKA (reference sequence). The CDR3 DNA sequence: TGCAGTGCTAGAGATCTCACGGAGGGATACGAGCAGTACTTC. This encodes CSARDLTEGYEQYF.

This clonotype has at least ten counts. The chain uses TRBV7-2 and TRBJ2-1; D not certain. This CDR3 is 13 amino acids long. V lost 1 base and J 4 bases, leaving 5 bases between the germline ends. Germline V gene lookup returns CDR1 SGHTA and CDR2 FQGNSA. CDR3 coding DNA: TGTGCCAGCAGCTTAGGAGCTTACAATGAGCAGTTCTTC. Translation: CASSLGAYNEQFF.